The 2 T cell receptor beta chains below come from one sample, sequenced in a study of T cell changes during pregnancy in multiple sclerosis (dated by TCRdb to 2018 to 2020). Library method: the immunoSEQ multiplex PCR assay. The table comes from immuneACCESS by way of TCRdb, which keeps in-frame sequences with V and J called. Part of the clones is missing from these tables; in studies checked, under half for an unresolved V gene and the rest for unknown reasons. This sample comprises tens of thousands of clones, about nine tenths of them detected only once. Under 6.5% of the sample lies in the top ten. Sequencing used CD8+ T cells from peripheral blood mononuclear cells, obtained in the second trimester of pregnancy. The receptors shown here come from a female donor with multiple sclerosis, enrolled in a pregnancy study.

The chain recombines TRBV5-5 with TRBJ2-1, with TRBD2 matching over 11 bases. J was trimmed by 9 bases and V by 2 bases; bases with no gene match: 4. The CDR3 sequence is 14 residues long. Germline loops: CDR1 SGHKS, CDR2 YYEKEE (reference sequence). The CDR3 region has the DNA TGTGCCAGCAGCTTATTTACTAGCGGGGGTGAGCAGTTCTTC. Protein product: CASSLFTSGGEQFF.

This chain uses TRBV19 with TRBJ1-5; 7 bases map to TRBD1. CDR1 and CDR2 from the germline V gene are LNHDA and SQIVND (reference sequence). CDR3 length: 15 residues. Trimming cost V 6 bases and J 4 bases; bases outside gene matches: 9. CDR3 in DNA: TGTGCCAGTAGACTCGCGACAGGGCGAAATCAGCCCCAGCATTTT. Protein sequence: CASRLATGRNQPQHF.